This is a list of T cell receptor beta chains from one sample in a study of CD8+CD57+ T cells in acquired aplastic anemia. MiXCR was run by TCRdb on the reads, yielding one entry per CDR3 protein. The data show just over 200,000 distinct CDR3 sequences, with roughly two thirds seen just once and roughly 53% held by the top ten. The sequencing input was sorted CD4+, CD8+, or CD8+CD57+ T cells (not recorded which) from PBMCs. The origin of the receptors is a human donor with aplastic anemia. Each CDR3 is given with its conserved first and last residue. A D gene is named only where the DNA matches it firmly. Clone size is given for some rows only: seen once, a few or many times, or a class if the clone is expanded.

size: -; J: TRBJ2-1; V: TRBV9; D: -; DNA: TGTGCCAGCAGCCCCGGAGGGAAATCCTACAATGAGCAGTTCTTC; CDR3: CASSPGGKSYNEQFF
size: -; J: TRBJ1-6; V: TRBV9; D: TRBD1; DNA: TGTGCCAGCAGCGGCCGGGACAGGGGGCTATGGGGTTCACCCCTCCACTTT; CDR3: CASSGRDRGLWGSPLHF
size: -; J: TRBJ1-1; V: TRBV7-2; D: -; DNA: TGTGCCAGCAGCTCGACCTTGGACGCCACGAACACTGAAGCTTTCTTT; CDR3: CASSSTLDATNTEAFF
size: -; J: TRBJ2-7; V: TRBV7-3; D: -; DNA: TGTGCCAGCAGCTTAGCAGGTCGGGGCAACGAGCAGTACTTC; CDR3: CASSLAGRGNEQYF
size: -; J: TRBJ2-5; V: TRBV15; D: -; DNA: TGTGCCACCAGCAGGCGCAGGGCAGAGACCCAGTACTTC; CDR3: CATSRRRAETQYF
size: -; J: TRBJ2-5; V: TRBV6-1; D: -; DNA: TGTGCCAGCAAACCCCGGGACCAATGGGGGGAGACCCAGTACTTC; CDR3: CASKPRDQWGETQYF
size: few; J: TRBJ2-3; V: TRBV24-1; D: -; DNA: TGTGCCACCAGTGATCTAGGGGCCACAGATACGCAGTATTTT; CDR3: CATSDLGATDTQYF
size: -; J: TRBJ1-6; V: TRBV5-4; D: -; DNA: TGTGCCAGCAGCGTAGGTTCAGGGGATAATTCACCCCTCCACTTT; CDR3: CASSVGSGDNSPLHF
size: -; J: TRBJ1-3; V: TRBV25-1; D: -; DNA: TGTGCCAGCAGTTTGACAAGTTCTGGAAACACCATATATTTT; CDR3: CASSLTSSGNTIYF
size: few; J: TRBJ2-7; V: TRBV29-1; D: -; DNA: TGCAGCGTTGAGCCGATAGAGGGAGGTCGGCAGTACTTC; CDR3: CSVEPIEGGRQYF
size: -; J: TRBJ1-2; V: TRBV7-2; D: -; DNA: TGTGCCAGCAGCTTACCGGGACAATGGGGTTATGGCTACACCTTC; CDR3: CASSLPGQWGYGYTF
size: -; J: TRBJ2-1; V: TRBV11-1; D: -; DNA: TGTGCCAGCAGCTCTAATCCCGGCAATGAGCAGTTCTTC; CDR3: CASSSNPGNEQFF
size: -; J: TRBJ2-7; V: TRBV4-1; D: -; DNA: TGCGCCAGCAGCCAAGATCAGGGGGGCCGCAGCGAGCAGTACTTC; CDR3: CASSQDQGGRSEQYF
size: few; J: TRBJ2-7; V: TRBV5-1; D: TRBD1; DNA: TGCGCCAGCAGCTTGGTTGGGACAGGTTTCGAGCAGTACTTC; CDR3: CASSLVGTGFEQYF
size: -; J: TRBJ2-7; V: TRBV5-1; D: TRBD2; DNA: TGCGCCAGCAGCTTGGGGGCTAGCGGGGTCTTCGAGCAGTACTTC; CDR3: CASSLGASGVFEQYF
size: -; J: TRBJ2-7; V: TRBV7-9; D: -; DNA: TGTGCCAGCAGCGCCAGATCGACAGGCGACCGACCCTACGAGCAGTACTTC; CDR3: CASSARSTGDRPYEQYF